This T cell receptor (beta chain) was observed in a study of cytomegalovirus exposure and HLA in healthy donors. In the study overall: The study's early data release held about 85 million unique TCRs from HLA-typed donors. Notes on the study in general: Sequence variants that were highly shared formed a cluster that was likely a sequencing artifact.

The PCR contained 60 Vbeta and 13 Jbeta primers. Sequencing was performed with immunoSEQ multiplex PCR; in TCRdb, only in-frame clones are kept and a portion is missing. In total, the table holds approximately 190,000 clones. Concerning this clone itself: The antigen is not known.

This CDR3 comprises 16 residues. Germline V gene lookup returns CDR1 LNHDA and CDR2 SQIVND (reference sequence). V was trimmed by 6 bases and J by 1 base, leaving 16 bases between them. This TCR was sampled from a boy younger than 18 in good health and CMV-seronegative. The specimen sequenced was PBMCs. The chain is built from TRBV19 and TRBJ1-5; D possibly corresponds to TRBD1 (5 bases). The CDR3 loop is CASSLGFRVSNQPQHF. The CDR3 nucleotides are TGTGCCAGTAGCTTAGGGTTCAGGGTAAGCAATCAGCCCCAGCATTTT.